Sequencing of this T cell receptor (beta chain) was carried out in a study of blood T cell repertoires in COVID-19. The participants were between 18 and 89 years old and came from some 25 US areas. The CDR3 is made up of 16 amino acids. Germline lookup yields CDR1 SGHNT and CDR2 YYREEE (reference sequence). V dropped 0 bases and J dropped 4 bases, with 13 bases sitting between them. Produced via immunoSEQ multiplex PCR; TCRdb's table is partial and in-frame only. The sample consists of roughly 190,000 clones, approximately 88% of them appearing once. This clonotype was sampled from a woman in her twenties or thirties who had recovered from COVID-19. Sample: PBMCs or T cells enriched from blood (not recorded which). J is TRBJ2-2 and V is TRBV5-4; D may be TRBD1 (5 bases). CDR3 region: CASSLGNQGITGELFF. CDR3 nucleotide sequence: TGTGCCAGCAGCTTGGGGAACCAGGGAATCACCGGGGAGCTGTTTTTT.